One TCR beta chain is described in this entry. Its antigen is currently not known. Base qualities are not provided; no much larger clone lies one nucleotide away. TCRbeta CDR3 regions were amplified from genomic DNA by means of the immunoSEQ Assay, a bias-controlled multiplex PCR. In the authors' own workflow: The number of nucleated cells in each sample was estimated from the amplification of reference gene primers within the assay. To quantify the absolute abundance of each unique TCRbeta CDR3 rearrangement, sequence reads were collapsed and filtered. For each sample, productive Simpson clonality was calculated by taking the square root of Simpson's diversity index across productive rearrangements. TCRdb took this table from immuneACCESS and kept in-frame rearrangements with V and J called. Such tables lack part of the clones; where checked against another copy, unresolved V genes explain under half of the gap, and the rest is unexplained. That table furnishes V, J and clone size, whereas the DNA furnished D and trimming. In all, the sample holds 200,000 to 250,000 clones, and approximately 88% of those were seen once. The ten largest clones take up around 6.9% of the sample.

A second Seattle source provided samples from volunteer blood donors who had recovered from COVID-19. The collaborating institutions used their own protocols to collect whole blood in K2EDTA tubes. Collaborator samples were shipped for TCRbeta analysis as frozen whole blood, isolated PBMCs, or DNA extracted from either sample type. This sample is part of a study of blood T cell repertoires in COVID-19 (dated by TCRdb to about 2020). Concerning the study at large: Samples covering the acute and convalescent phases of COVID-19 were provided by collaborators in the United States, Italy and Spain. The material from the prospective study consisted of cDNA or gDNA derived from T cells, B-cell-depleted T cells, or PBMCs. Deeply sampled blood TCRbeta repertoires from subjects exposed to, actively infected with, or recovered from COVID-19 were included in the dataset. A freely available public database, intended as a resource for researchers studying the immune response to SARS-CoV-2, is where the repertoires were released. The samples were drawn from the first 160 participants of the ongoing ImmuneRACE study and from 950 to 1,500 subjects provided by 6 global collaborators. The sample metadata nearly always contained a de-identified subject ID, COVID-19 status, age in years and sex. Where HLA class I and class II types were available, the types were taken from metadata supplied by the sample provider, not from assay-based typing. Here is what the overall study found, with its caveats: The amount of clinical and demographic metadata varied by source and participant and was provided uncurated.

The sequenced material came from peripheral blood. The sequence came from a man aged 60 to 75 who had recovered from COVID-19.

The sequence in DNA is TGTGCCAGCAGCTTGGGTAGCGGGGCCTTCACAGATACGCAGTATTTT. This is translated as CASSLGSGAFTDTQYF. The chain uses TRBV11-2 and TRBJ2-3; 8 junctional bases match TRBD2. Reading from cysteine to phenylalanine, the CDR3 counts 16 amino acids. Just the 48-base CDR3 DNA is kept, in frame starting at base 1. From V the trimming removes 3 bases and from J it removes 2 bases, while the gene matches leave 7 bases of the junction unaccounted for. Taken from the germline V gene, the CDR1 and CDR2 loops are SGHAT and FQNNGV.